This TCR beta chain was captured in a study of T cells after yellow fever vaccination (dated by TCRdb to between 2018 and 2020). As for the study more broadly: The SMART-Seq v4 Ultra Low Input RNA kit was used to prepare libraries from fractions with low cell numbers. To follow T-cell clones before and after primary and booster YFV17D yellow fever vaccination, bulk TCR alpha and beta repertoires were sequenced over time. The cohort comprised two healthy male donors, one aged 18 to 30 and one aged 30 to 40 years. Bulk PBMC replicates and cell subsets were isolated from blood drawn at multiple timepoints before and after both primary and secondary immunization.

The treatment or condition tag for this specimen amounts to: live attenuated yellow fever vaccine strain. At each blood-draw timepoint, two biological replicates of bulk PBMCs were collected. PBMCs were isolated from peripheral blood using a standard Ficoll-Paque protocol. TriZol was used to extract RNA from bulk PBMCs, from CD4 and CD8 fractions, and from dextramer-positive and dextramer-negative fractions. The paper's findings and limits, for the study overall: The secondary T-cell response was found to be weaker but faster than the primary response, with a peak reached on day 5 rather than on day 15. A small fraction of clonotypes appeared in both the CD4 and CD8 compartments, likely as a result of convergent recombination. Because abundant contaminating clonotypes from the bulk population could be contained in FACS-sorted repertoires, computational filtering was required. Most clones expanded after primary vaccination (roughly 96% of CD4 and roughly 90% of CD8) were re-detected after the booster, suggesting that broad memory maintenance occurred. Because the study included only a couple of donors, the extent to which the findings can be generalized is limited.

Sequencing was performed on an Illumina NovaSeq 6000. TCR cDNA was made using 5'RACE template switching, a step that added a universal primer site and unique molecular identifiers. Priming of cDNA synthesis was performed from both the TCR alpha and TCR beta constant segments. Library amplification involved two PCR steps, and the second step added sample barcodes and sequencing adapters. Libraries were sequenced on Illumina HiSeq 2500 (2x100 bp) or NovaSeq (2x150 bp). The source study handled its data this way. MIGEC was used to demultiplex reads and collapse the reads into UMI consensus sequences, and MiXCR was used for V(D)J alignment. Vaccine-responding clonotypes were defined with edgeR using replicate PBMC samples, requiring FDR below 0.01 and a log2 fold change above 5 up to day 15. Each bulk clonotype received a CD4 or CD8 identity based on whether the sequenced CD4 or CD8 repertoire contained that clonotype at higher abundance. TCRdb handled the public reads itself, with Q25 trimming in fastp and clone calling in MiXCR, and kept productive beta chains. Identical CDR3 protein sequences are pooled into one entry, listed with their most common genes and DNA. The V and J calls and clone size are TCRdb's, not the authors'. The sample table contains about 250,000 distinct CDR3 sequences; only one count was recorded for roughly 3.7% of them. The ten largest clones represent under 20% of the sample.

Including cysteine and phenylalanine, the CDR3 has 14 amino acids. Solely the CDR3 DNA is kept, with 42 bases framed from the first base. V is cut by 9 bases and J by 3 bases, and the space between the germline ends is 16 bases. This clonotype was detected many times. Its target antigen remains unknown. Per-base qualities were not stored, and no clone one base away is much larger. The clonotype comes from a man aged 18 to 35 who received the YFV17D yellow fever vaccine. This chain is built from TRBV12-3 or TRBV12-4 and TRBJ2-3; possibly the D gene is TRBD2, per 5 matching bases. Material: PBMCs, obtained 15 days after the yellow fever booster vaccination. The CDR3 protein sequence reads: CASISGRLTDTQYF. The DNA reads TGTGCCAGTATTTCGGGGAGACTAACAGATACGCAGTATTTT.